Listed below are T cell receptor beta chains from one sample, sequenced in a study of OX40 agonist ivuxolimab in advanced cancers. Method: immunoSEQ multiplex PCR; TCRdb's copy keeps in-frame clones and lacks some. The table records tens of thousands of clones, around 90% of them present only once. Specimen: CD4+ or CD8+ T cells sorted from blood, collected in a trial of the OX40 agonist ivuxolimab. The receptors stem from an adult with an advanced solid tumor such as melanoma, head and neck, liver or kidney cancer. CDR3s include the opening cysteine and the closing phenylalanine or tryptophan. A D gene is named only where the DNA matches it firmly. Only some rows state a clone size, as once, few, many or a class for expanded clones.

D gene: NA
J gene: TRBJ1-1
clone size: NA
V gene: TRBV7-9
CDR3 DNA: TGTGCCAGCAGCCCCAGGTACACTGAAGCTTTCTTT
CDR3 protein: CASSPRYTEAFF

D gene: NA
J gene: TRBJ2-2
clone size: NA
V gene: TRBV11-2
CDR3 DNA: TGTGCCAGCAGCGCGCAAAACACCGGGGAGCTGTTTTTT
CDR3 protein: CASSAQNTGELFF

D gene: TRBD1
J gene: TRBJ2-7
clone size: NA
V gene: TRBV11-2
CDR3 DNA: TGTGCCAGCAGCTTAGGAGGACAGGGTACCGAGCAGTACTTC
CDR3 protein: CASSLGGQGTEQYF

D gene: NA
J gene: TRBJ1-2
clone size: NA
V gene: TRBV11-2
CDR3 DNA: TGTGCCAGCAGCTTAGCCGGACAGAACTATGGCTACACCTTC
CDR3 protein: CASSLAGQNYGYTF

D gene: TRBD1
J gene: TRBJ2-1
clone size: NA
V gene: TRBV5-1
CDR3 DNA: TGCGCCAGCAGCTCTATGGGACAGGGGATCAATGAGCAGTTCTTC
CDR3 protein: CASSSMGQGINEQFF

D gene: NA
J gene: TRBJ1-5
clone size: NA
V gene: TRBV2
CDR3 DNA: TGTGCCAGCAGTGCAGATAGCAATCAGCCCCAGCATTTT
CDR3 protein: CASSADSNQPQHF

D gene: NA
J gene: TRBJ2-3
clone size: NA
V gene: TRBV27
CDR3 DNA: TGTGCCAGCAGTTTAGGACTCAGCACAGATACGCAGTATTTT
CDR3 protein: CASSLGLSTDTQYF

D gene: NA
J gene: TRBJ2-1
clone size: NA
V gene: TRBV7-2
CDR3 DNA: TGTGCCAGCAGCTGGCGACCACAGGGCAATGAGCAGTTCTTC
CDR3 protein: CASSWRPQGNEQFF

D gene: NA
J gene: TRBJ2-6
clone size: NA
V gene: TRBV28
CDR3 DNA: TGTGCCAGCAGTTTAGCCCAGCTTAGCTCTGGGGCCAACGTCCTGACTTTC
CDR3 protein: CASSLAQLSSGANVLTF

D gene: TRBD1
J gene: TRBJ2-7
clone size: NA
V gene: TRBV18
CDR3 DNA: TGTGCCAGCTCACCAGGGGACAGGAATAACTACGAGCAGTACTTC
CDR3 protein: CASSPGDRNNYEQYF

D gene: TRBD2
J gene: TRBJ2-1
clone size: once
V gene: TRBV5-6
CDR3 DNA: TGTGCCAGCAGCCGTACGGCACTAGCGGGAGCTGAGCAGTTCTTC
CDR3 protein: CASSRTALAGAEQFF

D gene: NA
J gene: TRBJ2-7
clone size: NA
V gene: TRBV27
CDR3 DNA: TGTGCCAGCAGTTCAGCCGACCCAGGTTATACTACGAGGTGGCAGTACTTC
CDR3 protein: CASSSADPGYTTRWQYF

D gene: TRBD2
J gene: TRBJ2-5
clone size: NA
V gene: TRBV6-5
CDR3 DNA: TGTGCCAGCGGACCGGGACTAGTATTTGGGGAGACCCAGTACTTC
CDR3 protein: CASGPGLVFGETQYF

D gene: NA
J gene: TRBJ1-5
clone size: few
V gene: TRBV2
CDR3 DNA: TGTGCCAGCACCAGGTTAAGCAATCAGCCCCAGCATTTT
CDR3 protein: CASTRLSNQPQHF

D gene: NA
J gene: TRBJ2-3
clone size: NA
V gene: TRBV6-1
CDR3 DNA: TGTGCCTCTTTGAGGGCCCTCACAGATACGCAGTATTTT
CDR3 protein: CASLRALTDTQYF

D gene: NA
J gene: TRBJ2-7
clone size: NA
V gene: TRBV5-1
CDR3 DNA: TGCGCCAGCAGCTTGGTTGTCGGCGAGCAGTACTTC
CDR3 protein: CASSLVVGEQYF

D gene: NA
J gene: TRBJ1-2
clone size: NA
V gene: TRBV28
CDR3 DNA: TGTGCCAGCAGTTACAGAACCTATGGCTACACCTTC
CDR3 protein: CASSYRTYGYTF

D gene: TRBD2
J gene: TRBJ2-1
clone size: NA
V gene: TRBV11-2
CDR3 DNA: TGTGCCAGCGGGAGGGTCTACAATGAGCAGTTCTTC
CDR3 protein: CASGRVYNEQFF

D gene: NA
J gene: TRBJ1-5
clone size: once
V gene: TRBV18
CDR3 DNA: TGTGCCAGCTCACCAAAGGGGGATATGCTCAATCAGCCCCAGCATTTT
CDR3 protein: CASSPKGDMLNQPQHF

D gene: NA
J gene: TRBJ2-3
clone size: NA
V gene: TRBV18
CDR3 DNA: TGTGCCAGCTCACCGGGGCTAGGTCCCACAGATACGCAGTATTTT
CDR3 protein: CASSPGLGPTDTQYF

D gene: NA
J gene: TRBJ2-6
clone size: NA
V gene: TRBV7-9
CDR3 DNA: TGTGCCAGCAGCTTAGGGGGTTCTGGGGCCAACGTCCTGACTTTC
CDR3 protein: CASSLGGSGANVLTF

D gene: NA
J gene: TRBJ2-1
clone size: NA
V gene: TRBV7-2
CDR3 DNA: TGTGCCAGCAGCCTTGAGGCCGCGACCTACAATGAGCAGTTCTTC
CDR3 protein: CASSLEAATYNEQFF

D gene: TRBD1
J gene: TRBJ1-1
clone size: few
V gene: TRBV5-4
CDR3 DNA: TGTGCCAGCAGCTTTGACAGGGGGAACACTGAAGCTTTCTTT
CDR3 protein: CASSFDRGNTEAFF

D gene: NA
J gene: TRBJ1-1
clone size: NA
V gene: TRBV7-9
CDR3 DNA: TGTGCCAGCATGTACGAGGCTGAAGCTTTCTTT
CDR3 protein: CASMYEAEAFF

D gene: NA
J gene: TRBJ1-3
clone size: NA
V gene: TRBV30
CDR3 DNA: TGTGCCTGGAGTGAACAGGGAAACACCATATATTTT
CDR3 protein: CAWSEQGNTIYF

D gene: NA
J gene: TRBJ2-1
clone size: NA
V gene: TRBV7-8
CDR3 DNA: TGTGCCAGCAGCTTTTTCCAGGGTATCACCTACAATGAGCAGTTCTTC
CDR3 protein: CASSFFQGITYNEQFF

D gene: NA
J gene: TRBJ1-1
clone size: NA
V gene: TRBV27
CDR3 DNA: TGTGCCAGCAACCGAATGGGGGAGAACACTGAAGCTTTCTTT
CDR3 protein: CASNRMGENTEAFF

D gene: NA
J gene: TRBJ2-7
clone size: NA
V gene: TRBV11-2
CDR3 DNA: TGTGCCAGCAGGGGGGTAGGGGGACTACATTACGAGCAGTACTTC
CDR3 protein: CASRGVGGLHYEQYF

D gene: NA
J gene: TRBJ1-1
clone size: NA
V gene: TRBV30
CDR3 DNA: TGTGCCTGGACCCAAAAAACGATAACTGAAGCTTTCTTT
CDR3 protein: CAWTQKTITEAFF

D gene: TRBD1
J gene: TRBJ2-3
clone size: NA
V gene: TRBV5-1
CDR3 DNA: TGCGCCAGCAGCTTGGGGGACAGGGGGCGCACAGATACGCAGTATTTT
CDR3 protein: CASSLGDRGRTDTQYF

D gene: NA
J gene: TRBJ1-2
clone size: NA
V gene: TRBV7-9
CDR3 DNA: TGTGCCAGCAGCTTGGGGGGCCTCTATGGCTACACCTTC
CDR3 protein: CASSLGGLYGYTF

D gene: NA
J gene: TRBJ1-1
clone size: NA
V gene: TRBV5-1
CDR3 DNA: TGCGCCAGCAGGGTCTCGAACACTGAAGCTTTCTTT
CDR3 protein: CASRVSNTEAFF

D gene: NA
J gene: TRBJ1-2
clone size: NA
V gene: TRBV18
CDR3 DNA: TGTGCCAGCTCACCTCAGACAGTCTCTAACTATGGCTACACCTTC
CDR3 protein: CASSPQTVSNYGYTF

D gene: NA
J gene: TRBJ2-2
clone size: NA
V gene: TRBV9
CDR3 DNA: TGTGCCAGCAGCGTAGGCGGCAGGGCCCCTACCGGGGAGCTGTTTTTT
CDR3 protein: CASSVGGRAPTGELFF

D gene: NA
J gene: TRBJ1-2
clone size: NA
V gene: TRBV11-2
CDR3 DNA: TGTGCCAGCAGCTTAGATATTGGACAGACGTATGGCTACACCTTC
CDR3 protein: CASSLDIGQTYGYTF

D gene: TRBD1
J gene: TRBJ2-6
clone size: few
V gene: TRBV11-2
CDR3 DNA: TGTGCCAGCAGCTTCATACCGACAGGGGCTGGGGCCAACGTCCTGACTTTC
CDR3 protein: CASSFIPTGAGANVLTF

D gene: NA
J gene: TRBJ2-5
clone size: NA
V gene: TRBV20-1
CDR3 DNA: TGCAGTGCTGGGGACCGGGAGACCCAGTACTTC
CDR3 protein: CSAGDRETQYF

D gene: TRBD1
J gene: TRBJ2-6
clone size: NA
V gene: TRBV28
CDR3 DNA: TGTGCCAGCAGTTTATTCGGGACAGGGAGTGGGGCCAACGTCCTGACTTTC
CDR3 protein: CASSLFGTGSGANVLTF

D gene: NA
J gene: TRBJ2-3
clone size: NA
V gene: TRBV7-3
CDR3 DNA: TGTGCCAGCAGCTTAACGGGGTCAGATACGCAGTATTTT
CDR3 protein: CASSLTGSDTQYF

D gene: NA
J gene: TRBJ2-3
clone size: once
V gene: TRBV29-1
CDR3 DNA: TGCAGCGCCCTGCCGGCCACAGATACGCAGTATTTT
CDR3 protein: CSALPATDTQYF

D gene: NA
J gene: TRBJ2-2
clone size: once
V gene: TRBV19
CDR3 DNA: TGTGCCAGTATCCCGGGACGATCTTCCACCGGGGAGCTGTTTTTT
CDR3 protein: CASIPGRSSTGELFF

D gene: TRBD2
J gene: TRBJ2-7
clone size: NA
V gene: TRBV28
CDR3 DNA: TGTGCCAGCAGTATCGGACTAGCGGGGGGGCTCGAGCAGTACTTC
CDR3 protein: CASSIGLAGGLEQYF

D gene: NA
J gene: TRBJ2-7
clone size: once
V gene: TRBV29-1
CDR3 DNA: TGCAGCGTTGGGGGGCAGGTGTCATCCTACGAGCAGTACTTC
CDR3 protein: CSVGGQVSSYEQYF

D gene: NA
J gene: TRBJ1-1
clone size: NA
V gene: TRBV4-3
CDR3 DNA: TGCGCCAGCAGCCTTGGGGCAGGGCAAGTGAACACTGAAGCTTTCTTT
CDR3 protein: CASSLGAGQVNTEAFF

D gene: NA
J gene: TRBJ1-5
clone size: NA
V gene: TRBV6-5
CDR3 DNA: TGTGCCAGCAGGCATAATCGACACGACAATCAGCCCCAGCATTTT
CDR3 protein: CASRHNRHDNQPQHF

D gene: NA
J gene: TRBJ2-1
clone size: NA
V gene: TRBV9
CDR3 DNA: TGTGCCAGCAGCGTAGGATCAGGCTCCTACAATGAGCAGTTCTTC
CDR3 protein: CASSVGSGSYNEQFF

D gene: NA
J gene: TRBJ2-7
clone size: NA
V gene: TRBV25-1
CDR3 DNA: TGTGCCAGCAGGGCTTGGGGGCGGGTAAACGAGCAGTACTTC
CDR3 protein: CASRAWGRVNEQYF

D gene: NA
J gene: TRBJ2-2
clone size: NA
V gene: TRBV7-2
CDR3 DNA: TGTGCCAGCAGCTTAGACCGGACAGCGAACACCGGGGAGCTGTTTTTT
CDR3 protein: CASSLDRTANTGELFF

D gene: NA
J gene: TRBJ2-3
clone size: NA
V gene: TRBV7-3
CDR3 DNA: TGTGCCAGCAGCTCAGCAGATACGCAGTATTTT
CDR3 protein: CASSSADTQYF

D gene: NA
J gene: TRBJ1-2
clone size: once
V gene: TRBV28
CDR3 DNA: TGTGCCAGCAGTTTTCGCAGCTATGGCTACACCTTC
CDR3 protein: CASSFRSYGYTF

D gene: TRBD1
J gene: TRBJ2-7
clone size: NA
V gene: TRBV19
CDR3 DNA: TGTGCCAGTAGTATAGCCCGGGACAGGTACGAGCAGTACTTC
CDR3 protein: CASSIARDRYEQYF